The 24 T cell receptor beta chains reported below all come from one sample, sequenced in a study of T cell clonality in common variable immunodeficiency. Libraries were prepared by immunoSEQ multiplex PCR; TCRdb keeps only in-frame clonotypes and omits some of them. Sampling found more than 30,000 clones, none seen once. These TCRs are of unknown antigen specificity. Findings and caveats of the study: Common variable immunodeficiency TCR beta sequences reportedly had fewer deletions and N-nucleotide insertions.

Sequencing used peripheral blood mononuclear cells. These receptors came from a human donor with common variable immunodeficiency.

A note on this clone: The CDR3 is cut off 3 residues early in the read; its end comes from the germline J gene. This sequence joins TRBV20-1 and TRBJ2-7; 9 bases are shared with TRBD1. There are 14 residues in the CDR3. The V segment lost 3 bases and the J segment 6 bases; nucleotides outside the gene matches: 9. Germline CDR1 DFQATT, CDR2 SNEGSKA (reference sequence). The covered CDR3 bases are TGCAGTGCTAGTGTACCGGGACAGGGTGGCGAG. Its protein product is CSASVPGQGGE. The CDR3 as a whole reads CSASVPGQGGEQYF.

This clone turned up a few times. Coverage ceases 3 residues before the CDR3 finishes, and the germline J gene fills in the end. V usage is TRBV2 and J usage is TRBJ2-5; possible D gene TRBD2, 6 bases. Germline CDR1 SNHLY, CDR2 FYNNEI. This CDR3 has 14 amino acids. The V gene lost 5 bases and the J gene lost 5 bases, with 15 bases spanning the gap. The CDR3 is CASSPRDRGETQYF. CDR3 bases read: TGTGCCAGCAGTCCGAGGGACCGGGGGGAGACC.

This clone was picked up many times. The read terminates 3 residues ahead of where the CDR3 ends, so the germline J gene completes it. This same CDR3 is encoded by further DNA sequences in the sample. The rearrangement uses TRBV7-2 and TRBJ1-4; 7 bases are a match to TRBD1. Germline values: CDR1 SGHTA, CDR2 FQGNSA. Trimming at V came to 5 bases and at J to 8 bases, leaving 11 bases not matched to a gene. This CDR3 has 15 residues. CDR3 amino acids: CASSLSGTVGEKLFF. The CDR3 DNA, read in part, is TGTGCCAGCAGCCTATCCGGGACAGTGGGAGAAAAA.

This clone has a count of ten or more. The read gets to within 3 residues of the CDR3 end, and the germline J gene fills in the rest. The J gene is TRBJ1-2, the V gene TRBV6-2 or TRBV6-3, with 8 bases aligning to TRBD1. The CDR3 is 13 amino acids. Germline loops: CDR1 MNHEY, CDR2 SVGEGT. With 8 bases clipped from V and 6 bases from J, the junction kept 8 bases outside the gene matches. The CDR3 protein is CASQWTGKDGYTF. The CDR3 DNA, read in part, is TGTGCCAGCCAGTGGACAGGGAAGGATGGC.

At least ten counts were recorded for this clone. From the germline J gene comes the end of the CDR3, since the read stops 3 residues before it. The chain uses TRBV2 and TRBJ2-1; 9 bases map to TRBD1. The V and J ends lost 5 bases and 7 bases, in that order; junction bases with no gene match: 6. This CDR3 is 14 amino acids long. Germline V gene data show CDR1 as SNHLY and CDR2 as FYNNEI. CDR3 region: CASSTGGEGNEQFF. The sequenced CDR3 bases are TGTGCCAGCAGTACAGGGGGCGAGGGGAATGAG.

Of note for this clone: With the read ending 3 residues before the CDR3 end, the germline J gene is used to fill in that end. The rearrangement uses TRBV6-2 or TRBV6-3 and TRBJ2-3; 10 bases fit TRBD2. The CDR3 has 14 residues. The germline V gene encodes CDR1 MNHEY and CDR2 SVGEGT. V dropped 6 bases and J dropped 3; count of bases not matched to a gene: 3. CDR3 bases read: TGTGCCAGCAGGATAGCGGGGGGAACAGATACG. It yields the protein CASRIAGGTDT. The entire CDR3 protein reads CASRIAGGTDTQYF.

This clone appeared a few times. The sequenced part of the CDR3 DNA is TGTGCCAGCTCACGGGACAGGGAGGGAGTCAATCAGCCC. It translates to CASSRDREGVNQP. The CDR3 in its entirety is CASSRDREGVNQPQHF. V usage is TRBV18 and J usage is TRBJ1-5; 9 bases agree with TRBD1. The missing CDR3 end, 3 residues past where the read stops, is filled in from the germline J gene. V shed 4 bases, J shed 3 bases, and the junction held 7 bases outside the gene matches. Germline-derived CDR1 and CDR2 are KGHSH and LQKENI. The CDR3 is made up of 16 amino acids.

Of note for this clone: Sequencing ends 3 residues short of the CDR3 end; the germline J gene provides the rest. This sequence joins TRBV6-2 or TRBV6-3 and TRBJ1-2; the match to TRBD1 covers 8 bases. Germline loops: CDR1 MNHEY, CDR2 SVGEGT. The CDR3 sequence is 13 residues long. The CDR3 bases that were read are TGTGCCAGCAGGCAGACGGGACAGGACGGC. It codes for CASRQTGQDG. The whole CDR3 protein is CASRQTGQDGYTF.

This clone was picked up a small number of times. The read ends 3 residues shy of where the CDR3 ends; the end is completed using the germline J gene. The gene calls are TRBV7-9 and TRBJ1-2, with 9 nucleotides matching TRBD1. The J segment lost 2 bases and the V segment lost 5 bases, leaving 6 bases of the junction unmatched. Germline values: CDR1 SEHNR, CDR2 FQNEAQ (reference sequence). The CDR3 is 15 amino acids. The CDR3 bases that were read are TGTGCCAGCAGCCCGGGGGACAGGGACAACTATGGC. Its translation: CASSPGDRDNYG. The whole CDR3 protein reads CASSPGDRDNYGYTF.

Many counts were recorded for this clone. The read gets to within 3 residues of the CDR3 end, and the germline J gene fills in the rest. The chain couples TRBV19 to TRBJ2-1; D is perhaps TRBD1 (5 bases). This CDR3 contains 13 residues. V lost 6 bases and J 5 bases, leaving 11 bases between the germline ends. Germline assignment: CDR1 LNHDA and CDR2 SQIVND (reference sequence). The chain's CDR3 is CASRWGSHNEQFF. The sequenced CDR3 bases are TGTGCCAGTAGGTGGGGCAGCCACAATGAG.

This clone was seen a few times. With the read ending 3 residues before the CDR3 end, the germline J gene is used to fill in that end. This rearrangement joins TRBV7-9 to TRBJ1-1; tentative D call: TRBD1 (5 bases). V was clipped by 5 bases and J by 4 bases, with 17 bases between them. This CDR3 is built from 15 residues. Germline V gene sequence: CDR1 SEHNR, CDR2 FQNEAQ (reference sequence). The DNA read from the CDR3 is TGTGCCAGCAGCCCGCCATGGGCAGGGAGCACTGAA. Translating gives CASSPPWAGSTE. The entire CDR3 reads CASSPPWAGSTEAFF.

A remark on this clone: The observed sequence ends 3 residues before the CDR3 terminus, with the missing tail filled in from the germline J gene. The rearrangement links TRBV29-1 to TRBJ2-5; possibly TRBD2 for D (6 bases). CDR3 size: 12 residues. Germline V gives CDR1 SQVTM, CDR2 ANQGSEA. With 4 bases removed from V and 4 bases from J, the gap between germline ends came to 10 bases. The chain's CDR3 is CSVALGGETQYF. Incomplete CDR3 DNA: TGCAGCGTTGCCTTGGGGGGAGAGACC.

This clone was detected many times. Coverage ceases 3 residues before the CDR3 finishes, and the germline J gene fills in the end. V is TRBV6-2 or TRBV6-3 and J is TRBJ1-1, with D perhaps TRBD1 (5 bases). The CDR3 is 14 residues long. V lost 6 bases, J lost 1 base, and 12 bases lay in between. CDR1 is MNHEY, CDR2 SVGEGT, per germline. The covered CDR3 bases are TGTGCCAGCAGCCTACGGAGGGGGAACACTGAA. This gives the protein CASSLRRGNTE. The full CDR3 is CASSLRRGNTEAFF.

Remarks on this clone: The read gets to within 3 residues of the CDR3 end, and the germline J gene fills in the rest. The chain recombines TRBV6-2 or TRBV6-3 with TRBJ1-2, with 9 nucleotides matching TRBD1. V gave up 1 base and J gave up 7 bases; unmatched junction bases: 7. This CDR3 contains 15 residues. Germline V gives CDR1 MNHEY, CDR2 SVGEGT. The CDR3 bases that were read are TGTGCCAGCAGTTACTGGACAGGGGAGACATCTGGC. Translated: CASSYWTGETSG. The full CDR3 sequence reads CASSYWTGETSGYTF.

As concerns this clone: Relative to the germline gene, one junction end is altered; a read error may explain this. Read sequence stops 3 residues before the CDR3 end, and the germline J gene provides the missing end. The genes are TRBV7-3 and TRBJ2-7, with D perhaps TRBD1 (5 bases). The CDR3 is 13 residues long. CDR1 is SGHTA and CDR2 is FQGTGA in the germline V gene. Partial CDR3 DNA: TGTTCCAGCAGCTTAGGGGCAGCCTACGAG. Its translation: CSSSLGAAYE. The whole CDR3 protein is CSSSLGAAYEQYF.

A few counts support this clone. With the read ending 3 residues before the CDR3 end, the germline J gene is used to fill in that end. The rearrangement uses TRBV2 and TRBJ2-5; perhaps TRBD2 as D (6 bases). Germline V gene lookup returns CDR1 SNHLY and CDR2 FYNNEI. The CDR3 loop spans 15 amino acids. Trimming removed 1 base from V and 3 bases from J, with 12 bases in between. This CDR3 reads CASSEVAGTKETQYF. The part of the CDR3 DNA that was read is TGTGCCAGCAGTGAAGTGGCGGGGACCAAAGAGACC.

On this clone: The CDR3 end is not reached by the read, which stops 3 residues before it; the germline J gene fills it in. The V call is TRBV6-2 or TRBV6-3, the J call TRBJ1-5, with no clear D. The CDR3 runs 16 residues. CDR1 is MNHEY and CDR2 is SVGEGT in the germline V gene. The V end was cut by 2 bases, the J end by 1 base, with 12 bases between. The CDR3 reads CASSYAGFQSNQPQHF. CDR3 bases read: TGTGCCAGCAGTTACGCGGGGTTTCAAAGCAATCAGCCC.

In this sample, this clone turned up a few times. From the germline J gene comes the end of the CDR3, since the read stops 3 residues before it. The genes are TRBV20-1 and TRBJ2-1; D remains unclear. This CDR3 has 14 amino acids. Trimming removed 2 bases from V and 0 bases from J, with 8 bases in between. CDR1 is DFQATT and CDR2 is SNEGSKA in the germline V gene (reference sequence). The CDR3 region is CSARQSSSYNEQFF. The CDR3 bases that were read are TGCAGTGCTAGACAAAGTAGCTCCTACAATGAG.

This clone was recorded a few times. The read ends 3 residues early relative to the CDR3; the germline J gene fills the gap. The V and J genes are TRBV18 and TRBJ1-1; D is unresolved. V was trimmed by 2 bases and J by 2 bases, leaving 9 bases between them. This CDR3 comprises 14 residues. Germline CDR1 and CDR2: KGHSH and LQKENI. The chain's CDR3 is CASSPGRGNTEAFF. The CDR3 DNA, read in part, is TGTGCCAGCTCACCAGGACGGGGAAACACTGAA.

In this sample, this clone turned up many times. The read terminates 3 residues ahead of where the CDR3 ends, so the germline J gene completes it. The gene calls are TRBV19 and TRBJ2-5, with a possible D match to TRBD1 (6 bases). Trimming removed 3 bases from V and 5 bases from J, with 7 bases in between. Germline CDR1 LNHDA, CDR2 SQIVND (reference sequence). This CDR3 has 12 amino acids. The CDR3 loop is CASSMGAETQYF. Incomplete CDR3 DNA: TGTGCCAGTAGTATGGGGGCGGAGACC. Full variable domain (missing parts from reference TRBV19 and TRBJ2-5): DGGITQSPKYLFRKEGQNVTLSCEQNLNHDAMYWYRQDPGQGLRLIYYSQIVNDFQKGDIAEGYSVSREKKESFPLTVTSAQKNPTAFYLCASSMGAETQYFGPGTRLLVL.

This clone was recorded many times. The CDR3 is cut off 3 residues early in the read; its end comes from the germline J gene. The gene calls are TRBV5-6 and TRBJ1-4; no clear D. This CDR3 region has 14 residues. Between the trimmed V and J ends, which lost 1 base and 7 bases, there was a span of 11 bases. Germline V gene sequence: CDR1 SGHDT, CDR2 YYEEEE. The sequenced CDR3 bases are TGTGCCAGCAGCTTGACTCAGCGAGTTGAAAAA. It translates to CASSLTQRVEK. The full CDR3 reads CASSLTQRVEKLFF.

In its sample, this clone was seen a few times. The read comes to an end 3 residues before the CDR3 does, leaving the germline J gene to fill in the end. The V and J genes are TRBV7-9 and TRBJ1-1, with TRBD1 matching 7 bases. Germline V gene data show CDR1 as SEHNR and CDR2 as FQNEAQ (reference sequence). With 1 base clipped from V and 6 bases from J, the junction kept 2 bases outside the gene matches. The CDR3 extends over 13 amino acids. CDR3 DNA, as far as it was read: TGTGCCAGCAGCTTAGGGACAGGAGCTGAA. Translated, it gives CASSLGTGAE. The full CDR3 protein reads CASSLGTGAEAFF. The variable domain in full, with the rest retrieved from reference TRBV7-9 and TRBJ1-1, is DTGVSQNPRHKITKRGQNVTFRCDPISEHNRLYWYRQTLGQGPEFLTYFQNEAQLEKSRLLSDRFSAERPKGSFSTLEIQRTEQGDSAMYLCASSLGTGAEAFFGQGTRLTVV.

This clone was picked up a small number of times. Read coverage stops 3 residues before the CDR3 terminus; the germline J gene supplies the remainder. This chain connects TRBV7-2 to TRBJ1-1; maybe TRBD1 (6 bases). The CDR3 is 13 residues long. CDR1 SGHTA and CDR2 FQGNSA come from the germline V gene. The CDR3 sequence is CASSQGTPLPAFF. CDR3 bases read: TGTGCCAGCAGCCAGGGGACACCTCTCCCA.

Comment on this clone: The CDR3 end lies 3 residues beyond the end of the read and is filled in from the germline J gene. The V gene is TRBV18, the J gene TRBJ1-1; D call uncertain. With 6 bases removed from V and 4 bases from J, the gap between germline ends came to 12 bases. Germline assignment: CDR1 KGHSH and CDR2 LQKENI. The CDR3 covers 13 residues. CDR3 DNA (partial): TGTGCCAGCTCTTCGGGGTGGAGCACTGAA. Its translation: CASSSGWSTE. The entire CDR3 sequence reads CASSSGWSTEAFF. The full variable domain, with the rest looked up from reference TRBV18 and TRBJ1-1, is NAGVMQNPRHLVRRRGQEARLRCSPMKGHSHVYWYRQLPEEGLKFMVYLQKENIIDESGMPKERFSAEFPKEGPSILRIQQVVRGDSAAYFCASSSGWSTEAFFGQGTRLTVV.